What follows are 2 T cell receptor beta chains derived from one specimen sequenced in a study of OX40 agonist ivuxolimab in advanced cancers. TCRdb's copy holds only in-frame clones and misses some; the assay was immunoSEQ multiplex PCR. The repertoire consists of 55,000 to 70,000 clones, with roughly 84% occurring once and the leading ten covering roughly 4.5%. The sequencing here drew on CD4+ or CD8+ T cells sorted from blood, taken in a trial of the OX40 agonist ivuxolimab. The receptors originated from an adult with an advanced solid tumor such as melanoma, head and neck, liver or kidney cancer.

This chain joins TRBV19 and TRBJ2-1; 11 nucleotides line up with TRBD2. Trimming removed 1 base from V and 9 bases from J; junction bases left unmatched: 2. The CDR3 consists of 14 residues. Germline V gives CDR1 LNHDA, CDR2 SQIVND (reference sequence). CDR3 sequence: CASSIGTSGFEQFF. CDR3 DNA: TGTGCCAGTAGTATAGGGACTAGCGGGTTTGAGCAGTTCTTC.

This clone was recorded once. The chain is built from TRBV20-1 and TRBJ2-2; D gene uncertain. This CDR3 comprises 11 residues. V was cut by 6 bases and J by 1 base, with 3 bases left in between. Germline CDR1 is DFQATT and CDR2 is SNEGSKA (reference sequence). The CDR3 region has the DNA TGCAGTGCCCAGAACACCGGGGAGCTGTTTTTT. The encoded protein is CSAQNTGELFF.